Listed below are T cell receptor beta chains from one sample, sequenced in a study of cytomegalovirus exposure and HLA in healthy donors. TCRdb's copy holds only in-frame clones and misses some; the assay was immunoSEQ multiplex PCR. The sample consists of about 250,000 clones, roughly 84% of them appearing once. Material for sequencing was PBMCs. The origin of the receptors is a man younger than 30 in good health and CMV-seropositive. Both conserved end residues are part of each CDR3.

V: TRBV7-2
length: 13
J: TRBJ2-3
CDR3: CASSFRERDTQYF

V: TRBV4-1
length: 17
J: TRBJ2-1
CDR3: CASSHPRGGSSYNEQFF

V: TRBV27
length: 14
J: TRBJ1-1
CDR3: CASSSLPGGTEAFF

V: TRBV7-9
length: 15
J: TRBJ1-1
CDR3: CASSSLGQGEVEAFF

V: TRBV4-3
length: 15
J: TRBJ2-7
CDR3: CASSLGLAGADEQYF

V: TRBV19
length: 14
J: TRBJ1-5
CDR3: CASSIEAPSMSQHF

V: TRBV6-1
length: 13
J: TRBJ1-5
CDR3: CASSDNVNQPQHF

V: TRBV5-6
length: 13
J: TRBJ2-3
CDR3: CASSFGVQATQYF

V: TRBV29-1
length: 11
J: TRBJ1-2
CDR3: CSGTGLYGYTF

V: TRBV30
length: 15
J: TRBJ1-5
CDR3: CAWSADSYSNQPQHF

V: TRBV18
length: 16
J: TRBJ2-7
CDR3: CASSPRSSGRALEQYF

V: TRBV6-4
length: 15
J: TRBJ1-4
CDR3: CASSRGQSTNEKLFF

V: TRBV7-2
length: 15
J: TRBJ2-3
CDR3: CASSLGPGRTDTQYF

V: TRBV7-9
length: 14
J: TRBJ1-2
CDR3: CASSKWTGEGGYTF

V: TRBV10-1
length: 15
J: TRBJ2-5
CDR3: CASSDNQWVGETQYF

V: TRBV5-6
length: 15
J: TRBJ1-2
CDR3: CASTRGRREVYGYTF

V: TRBV4-3
length: 15
J: TRBJ1-2
CDR3: CASSQGQDGLYGYTF

V: TRBV28
length: 12
J: TRBJ1-5
CDR3: CAVQGGDQPQHF

V: TRBV7-9
length: 14
J: TRBJ1-2
CDR3: CASSLEGTLIGYTF

V: TRBV7-2
length: 14
J: TRBJ2-5
CDR3: CASSLGQGEETQYF

V: TRBV2
length: 15
J: TRBJ2-5
CDR3: CASKGLWGGKETQYF

V: TRBV6-1
length: 15
J: TRBJ2-3
CDR3: CASSALDRGADTQYF

V: TRBV15
length: 16
J: TRBJ2-1
CDR3: CATSKTTGGPNNEQFF

V: TRBV5-1
length: 14
J: TRBJ2-6
CDR3: CASSLDPGANVLTF

V: TRBV30
length: 13
J: TRBJ2-7
CDR3: CAWSGELVYEQYF

V: TRBV4-1
length: 16
J: TRBJ2-7
CDR3: CASSHLSGRETYEQYF

V: TRBV7-2
length: 14
J: TRBJ1-1
CDR3: CASSFGARDTEAFF

V: TRBV5-6
length: 18
J: TRBJ1-4
CDR3: CASSLTGTGREINEKLFF

V: TRBV11-1
length: 14
J: TRBJ2-3
CDR3: CASSFSGRTDTQYF

V: TRBV5-1
length: 14
J: TRBJ2-1
CDR3: CASSFSAGGHEQFF

V: TRBV6-5
length: 14
J: TRBJ2-1
CDR3: CASSQLVGLNEQFF

V: TRBV9
length: 13
J: TRBJ2-2
CDR3: CASSDTSAGELFF

V: TRBV2
length: 19
J: TRBJ1-5
CDR3: CASSGDPGQGFARNQPQHF

V: TRBV27
length: 16
J: TRBJ2-2
CDR3: CASSFQAGGYTGELFF

V: TRBV5-1
length: 14
J: TRBJ2-7
CDR3: CASSLAGTGYEQYF

V: TRBV27
length: 15
J: TRBJ1-2
CDR3: CASGITGGWDYGYTF

V: TRBV7-9
length: 12
J: TRBJ2-1
CDR3: CASSWTDNEQFF

V: TRBV4-2
length: 15
J: TRBJ1-1
CDR3: CASRTIGDLNTEAFF

V: TRBV29-1
length: 13
J: TRBJ1-2
CDR3: CSVEARGPYGYTF

V: TRBV7-9
length: 15
J: TRBJ2-2
CDR3: CASSWAGGYTGELFF

V: TRBV5-6
length: 12
J: TRBJ2-7
CDR3: CASQRDRNEQYF

V: TRBV7-9
length: 14
J: TRBJ1-1
CDR3: CASSQRDGNTEAFF

V: TRBV11-2
length: 17
J: TRBJ2-3
CDR3: CASSLDTSGRATDTQYF

V: TRBV19
length: 13
J: TRBJ1-1
CDR3: CASSSRMNTEAFF

V: TRBV28
length: 16
J: TRBJ1-2
CDR3: CASSSLKGAGNYGYTF